This T cell receptor beta chain was documented in a study of CD8 T cells in ankylosing spondylitis. Remarks on this clonotype: The antigen remains unidentified.

General observations from the study: There was reportedly significant enrichment of clones that were disease-linked in matched ankylosing spondylitis synovial fluid. Disease-linked clones proved CD8+ and comparatively uncommon in peripheral blood.

From the 5' RACE reads, TCRdb called clonotypes with MiXCR, one entry per CDR3 protein. The sample has a few hundred thousand distinct CDR3 sequences, 15% to 20% seen once. The source material was blood, either unsorted or a sorted T cell fraction (not recorded which). The receptor comes from a male donor with ankylosing spondylitis or in good health (not recorded which).

CDR3 region: CAIRDRGSRDTQYF. The DNA for the CDR3 is TGTGCCATCAGGGACAGGGGGTCCCGGGATACGCAGTATTTT. The J gene is TRBJ2-3, the V gene TRBV10-3; TRBD1 aligns across 10 bases. This CDR3 spans 14 amino acids. V gave up 6 bases and J gave up 6 bases; unmatched junction bases: 6. Germline V lookup: CDR1 ENHRY, CDR2 SYGVKD.